This T cell receptor (beta chain) was recovered during a study of shared clonotypes between healthy human individuals. About the research overall: Three plates were used per donor for CD4 naive, three for CD4 memory, two for CD8 naive and one for CD8 memory. General observations from the study: Sequencing of the sorted subsets was shown by rarefaction to be incomplete despite large depth.

This clone appeared a single time. Its antigen is still unknown. The germline gene is not matched at one end of the junction; a read error may be the cause. Other DNA sequences in this specimen translate into the identical CDR3. Replicate PCRs run on sorted subsets employed approximately 0.2 ug DNA, approximately 30,000 T cell genomes. Profiled with immunoSEQ multiplex PCR; TCRdb holds only in-frame clones, not every one. This sample carries hundreds of thousands of clones, around 96% of them seen once, and the ten largest clones take 0.095% to 0.14%. Germline V gene sequence: CDR1 LGHNA, CDR2 YNFKEQ. The CDR3 is 18 amino acids. In the naive CD8 group, cells lacked CD45RO and were positively selected for CCR7, so terminally differentiated effector memory CD45RA+ cells were left out.

Material: naive CD8+ T cells sorted from blood. The receptor's source is a young woman in good health. J is TRBJ1-5 and V is TRBV4-2; D may be TRBD1 (6 bases). CDR3 residues: CASSQEGFFVAGVQPQHF. DNA for the CDR3: TGTGCCAGCAGTCAAGAGGGGTTCTTCGTGGCAGGGGTTCAGCCCCAGCATTTT.